A selection of T cell receptor beta chains follows, all from one sample in a study of T cell repertoires in cytomegalovirus infection. Antigens for these TCRs are unknown. TCRdb used MiXCR to reprocess the reads, holding one entry per CDR3 protein. The data show about 920,000 distinct CDR3 sequences, roughly 31% seen once. The specimen comprised cultured CD8+ T cells from PBMCs, sampled from culture after CMV antigen stimulation. These receptors were obtained from a human donor in good health (CMV status not recorded). Some clones in this sample may be carry-over from other donors' samples. CDR3s include the opening cysteine and the closing phenylalanine or tryptophan. The order of the fields is CDR3 DNA, CDR3 protein, clone size, D gene, J gene, V gene. D genes are given only for firm matches. Size values are once, few and many counts, or a class for expanded clones, and some rows have none.

CDR3 DNA: TGCGCCAGCAGCCGCGGGCCCCAGGGTGAAGCTTTCTTT
CDR3 protein: CASSRGPQGEAFF
clone size: few
D gene: .
J gene: TRBJ1-1
V gene: TRBV4-1

CDR3 DNA: TGTGCCAGCAGCACTAGGAGTGGGATCGGGGTTCCGGATGGGACCCAGTACTTC
CDR3 protein: CASSTRSGIGVPDGTQYF
clone size: .
D gene: .
J gene: TRBJ2-5
V gene: TRBV7-9

CDR3 DNA: TGTGCCAGTAGTATTCCAGGGGCGAACACTGAAGCTTTCTTT
CDR3 protein: CASSIPGANTEAFF
clone size: .
D gene: .
J gene: TRBJ1-1
V gene: TRBV19

CDR3 DNA: TGCGCCAGCAGCCAAGCGGGAGGGCAAAATGAAGCTTTCTTT
CDR3 protein: CASSQAGGQNEAFF
clone size: .
D gene: .
J gene: TRBJ1-1
V gene: TRBV4-3

CDR3 DNA: TGTGCCAGCTCACCACGAGCCCCTGGACAGGACTATGGCTACACCTTC
CDR3 protein: CASSPRAPGQDYGYTF
clone size: few
D gene: TRBD1
J gene: TRBJ1-2
V gene: TRBV18

CDR3 DNA: TGTGCCACCAGCAGTTACAGGGGAACTACAGATACGCAGTATTTT
CDR3 protein: CATSSYRGTTDTQYF
clone size: .
D gene: TRBD1
J gene: TRBJ2-3
V gene: TRBV15

CDR3 DNA: TGTGCCAGCAGTTGGACAGGTCTCCAAGAGACCCAGTACTTC
CDR3 protein: CASSWTGLQETQYF
clone size: few
D gene: TRBD1
J gene: TRBJ2-5
V gene: TRBV28

CDR3 DNA: TGTGCCAGTAACTATGGGGTTGATGAGCAGTTCTTC
CDR3 protein: CASNYGVDEQFF
clone size: few
D gene: .
J gene: TRBJ2-1
V gene: TRBV19

CDR3 DNA: TGTGCCAGCAGTCCCTCCTCAGGGGAAATGAACACTGAAGCTTTCTTT
CDR3 protein: CASSPSSGEMNTEAFF
clone size: .
D gene: .
J gene: TRBJ1-1
V gene: TRBV27

CDR3 DNA: TGTGCCAGCAGTTCGGCCCAGGGGAGAAAAGCCAAAAACATTCAGTACTTC
CDR3 protein: CASSSAQGRKAKNIQYF
clone size: few
D gene: .
J gene: TRBJ2-4
V gene: TRBV28

CDR3 DNA: TGTGCCAGCAGTTTAAACAGGGGTCCCATCCACTATGGCTACACCTTC
CDR3 protein: CASSLNRGPIHYGYTF
clone size: .
D gene: TRBD1
J gene: TRBJ1-2
V gene: TRBV27

CDR3 DNA: TGTGCCAGCAGCTCCCTCCCGGGGGGGGACAATGAGCAGTTCTTC
CDR3 protein: CASSSLPGGDNEQFF
clone size: few
D gene: TRBD2
J gene: TRBJ2-1
V gene: TRBV7-9

CDR3 DNA: TGTGCCAGCAGTCTTGTCGAGGGCGGTGAGCAGTTCTTC
CDR3 protein: CASSLVEGGEQFF
clone size: .
D gene: .
J gene: TRBJ2-1
V gene: TRBV6-5

CDR3 DNA: TGTGCCAGCAGCTTGGAGGCCAGGGGGCGGGTGGAGACCCAGTACTTC
CDR3 protein: CASSLEARGRVETQYF
clone size: .
D gene: TRBD1
J gene: TRBJ2-5
V gene: TRBV5-6

CDR3 DNA: TGCGCCAGCAGTTCATCCCCCACAGGGGACACTGAAGCTTTCTTT
CDR3 protein: CASSSSPTGDTEAFF
clone size: .
D gene: TRBD1
J gene: TRBJ1-1
V gene: TRBV5-1

CDR3 DNA: TGTGCCAGCGCCACGGGGGGGAATTCACCCCTCCACTTT
CDR3 protein: CASATGGNSPLHF
clone size: .
D gene: .
J gene: TRBJ1-6
V gene: TRBV28

CDR3 DNA: TGTGCCAGCAGCGACACTCCGGGTCACTATGGCTACACCTTC
CDR3 protein: CASSDTPGHYGYTF
clone size: once
D gene: .
J gene: TRBJ1-2
V gene: TRBV5-8

CDR3 DNA: TGTGCCAGCAGCCAATTCGTAGGGCAGGAGCTGTTTTTT
CDR3 protein: CASSQFVGQELFF
clone size: few
D gene: .
J gene: TRBJ2-2
V gene: TRBV7-9

CDR3 DNA: TGTGCCAGCAGCTTGGCCGGGACAGGGTCCACCGGGGAGCTGTTTTTT
CDR3 protein: CASSLAGTGSTGELFF
clone size: few
D gene: TRBD1
J gene: TRBJ2-2
V gene: TRBV5-6

CDR3 DNA: TGTGCCAGCAGCTTACAGGGGATGGTGTGGGAGACCCAGTACTTC
CDR3 protein: CASSLQGMVWETQYF
clone size: .
D gene: TRBD1
J gene: TRBJ2-5
V gene: TRBV5-4

CDR3 DNA: TGTGCCAGCAGGACTCGTCGGATCATGAACACTGAAGCTTTCTTT
CDR3 protein: CASRTRRIMNTEAFF
clone size: many
D gene: .
J gene: TRBJ1-1
V gene: TRBV7-9

CDR3 DNA: TGTGCCAGCACCTCCGATCCAGCGGGTGAGCAGTTCTTC
CDR3 protein: CASTSDPAGEQFF
clone size: few
D gene: .
J gene: TRBJ2-1
V gene: TRBV7-9

CDR3 DNA: TGTGCCAGCAGTGGAATTCGGAGACGGGAGACCCAGTACTTC
CDR3 protein: CASSGIRRRETQYF
clone size: .
D gene: .
J gene: TRBJ2-5
V gene: TRBV2

CDR3 DNA: TGCGCCAGCAGTGAAGTTGAGGGCAGTCCCTATGGCTACACCTTC
CDR3 protein: CASSEVEGSPYGYTF
clone size: many
D gene: .
J gene: TRBJ1-2
V gene: TRBV10-1

CDR3 DNA: TGTGCCAGCAGTTTATCTGGATCGGGCGAGGAGGAGACCCAGTACTTC
CDR3 protein: CASSLSGSGEEETQYF
clone size: .
D gene: .
J gene: TRBJ2-5
V gene: TRBV27

CDR3 DNA: TGTGCCAGCAGCTTAGATGGAGCGGTCACAGATACGCAGTATTTT
CDR3 protein: CASSLDGAVTDTQYF
clone size: .
D gene: .
J gene: TRBJ2-3
V gene: TRBV11-2

CDR3 DNA: TGTGCCAGCAGCATCGACAGGGGTACGAGGGAGCTGTTTTTT
CDR3 protein: CASSIDRGTRELFF
clone size: few
D gene: TRBD1
J gene: TRBJ2-2
V gene: TRBV7-9

CDR3 DNA: TGTGCCAGCAGCAACCCGGGACTAGCGGGGGACGGGAATGAGCAGTTCTTC
CDR3 protein: CASSNPGLAGDGNEQFF
clone size: many
D gene: TRBD2
J gene: TRBJ2-1
V gene: TRBV7-2

CDR3 DNA: TGTGCCAGCAGCCAAGGCTGGGACGGATCCAACTCTGGAAACACCATATATTTT
CDR3 protein: CASSQGWDGSNSGNTIYF
clone size: few
D gene: .
J gene: TRBJ1-3
V gene: TRBV3-1

CDR3 DNA: TGTGCCAGCAGTGAATTATATAGTCGTGGGGCCAACGTCCTGACTTTC
CDR3 protein: CASSELYSRGANVLTF
clone size: once
D gene: .
J gene: TRBJ2-6
V gene: TRBV25-1

CDR3 DNA: TGTGCCAGCCTCGGGGGACAGGGGGTTTACACTGAAGCTTTCTTT
CDR3 protein: CASLGGQGVYTEAFF
clone size: .
D gene: TRBD1
J gene: TRBJ1-1
V gene: TRBV6-1

CDR3 DNA: TGTGCCATCCGGCGGGCTCTAAACCACTATGGCTACACCTTC
CDR3 protein: CAIRRALNHYGYTF
clone size: .
D gene: .
J gene: TRBJ1-2
V gene: TRBV6-2/TRBV6-3

CDR3 DNA: TGCAGTAGCGATCCTCTGGAAAACACCATATATTTT
CDR3 protein: CSSDPLENTIYF
clone size: .
D gene: .
J gene: TRBJ1-3
V gene: TRBV20-1

CDR3 DNA: TGCGCCAGCAGCTTGGGGGCAGGGGGCGCGTACACTGAAGCTTTCTTT
CDR3 protein: CASSLGAGGAYTEAFF
clone size: .
D gene: TRBD1
J gene: TRBJ1-1
V gene: TRBV5-1

CDR3 DNA: TGCGCCAGCAGCTTGGCCAGACTAGACTACGAGCAGTACTTC
CDR3 protein: CASSLARLDYEQYF
clone size: many
D gene: .
J gene: TRBJ2-7
V gene: TRBV5-1

CDR3 DNA: TGTGCCAGCAGTCCCGGACTAGCGTCAGATACGCAGTATTTT
CDR3 protein: CASSPGLASDTQYF
clone size: .
D gene: TRBD2
J gene: TRBJ2-3
V gene: TRBV12-3/TRBV12-4

CDR3 DNA: TGTGCCAGCAGTGAGTACGGGACTAGCGGGTCCAATGAGCAGTTCTTC
CDR3 protein: CASSEYGTSGSNEQFF
clone size: many
D gene: TRBD2
J gene: TRBJ2-1
V gene: TRBV6-1

CDR3 DNA: TGTGCCATCAGTGCCGTAGGCGGAGGGAACAATGAGCAGTTCTTC
CDR3 protein: CAISAVGGGNNEQFF
clone size: .
D gene: .
J gene: TRBJ2-1
V gene: TRBV10-3

CDR3 DNA: TGTGCCAGCAGACCCCGGACAGGGGTATACAATGAGCAGTTCTTC
CDR3 protein: CASRPRTGVYNEQFF
clone size: few
D gene: TRBD1
J gene: TRBJ2-1
V gene: TRBV12-3/TRBV12-4

CDR3 DNA: TGTGCCAGCAGCTTAGATATCAGGCGCTCGAATGAAAAACTGTTTTTT
CDR3 protein: CASSLDIRRSNEKLFF
clone size: .
D gene: .
J gene: TRBJ1-4
V gene: TRBV7-6

CDR3 DNA: TGTGCCAGCAGTTACGGGACAGGGGGCGCAGGTTACGATGAAAAACTGTTTTTT
CDR3 protein: CASSYGTGGAGYDEKLFF
clone size: .
D gene: TRBD1
J gene: TRBJ1-4
V gene: TRBV6-5

CDR3 DNA: TGTGCCAGCAGCCAAGAAGTAGGCTATAGCAATCAGCCCCAGCATTTT
CDR3 protein: CASSQEVGYSNQPQHF
clone size: .
D gene: .
J gene: TRBJ1-5
V gene: TRBV4-2